Listed below are T cell receptor beta chains from one sample, sequenced in a study of blood T cell repertoires in COVID-19. The table came from immunoSEQ multiplex PCR; TCRdb's copy has only in-frame clones and leaves some out. The sample consists of over 100,000 clones, around 90% of them appearing once. Material for sequencing was peripheral blood. All receptors derive from a human donor in a cohort sampled during active COVID-19. Each CDR3 is given with its conserved first and last residue. A D gene is named only where the DNA matches it firmly. For some rows the clone size is stated as once, few or many, or as a class when expanded; others skip it.

TRBJ2-1 | 18 | TRBD2 | TRBV4-2 | - | TGTGCCAGCAGCCAAGATAGACGTGGTAGCGGGGGGGCGAATGAGCAGTTCTTC | CASSQDRRGSGGANEQFF
TRBJ2-1 | 13 | - | TRBV7-2 | - | TGTGCCAGCAGCTTGCGGCGTAACAATGAGCAGTTCTTC | CASSLRRNNEQFF
TRBJ1-6 | 14 | TRBD1 | TRBV30 | - | TGTGCCTGGACCGGACAGGGCGGGTGGTCACCCCTCCACTTT | CAWTGQGGWSPLHF
TRBJ1-5 | 14 | TRBD1 | TRBV5-3 | few | TGTGCCAGAAGTTTTGCTAGGGGGCATCAGCCCCAGCATTTT | CARSFARGHQPQHF
TRBJ2-1 | 15 | TRBD2 | TRBV28 | - | TGTGCCAGCAGTTCTAGCGGGAGGGCCAACAATGAGCAGTTCTTC | CASSSSGRANNEQFF
TRBJ1-2 | 15 | TRBD1 | TRBV5-1 | - | TGCGCCAGCAGGTGGTCGACAGGGCCTAACTATGGCTACACCTTC | CASRWSTGPNYGYTF
TRBJ1-1 | 14 | - | TRBV2 | - | TGTGCCAGCAGTACCGTCTCGACGGGGACTGAAGCTTTCTTT | CASSTVSTGTEAFF
TRBJ1-2 | 13 | - | TRBV3-1/TRBV3-2 | - | TGTGCCAGCAGCCGGGAGCCTGACCGGGGCTACACCTTC | CASSREPDRGYTF
TRBJ2-1 | 16 | - | TRBV7-2 | - | TGTGCCAGCAGCTTAATGGGTAGCGGACCTGCGGGTGAGCAGTTCTTC | CASSLMGSGPAGEQFF
TRBJ2-1 | 15 | TRBD2 | TRBV5-4 | - | TGTGCCAGCAGCTTGGGGGCAGCGGGGGCCCCCGGGCAGTTCTTC | CASSLGAAGAPGQFF
TRBJ2-3 | 15 | TRBD2 | TRBV15 | few | TGTGCCACCAGCACCTCCCGGACTAGCGGAGATACGCAGTATTTT | CATSTSRTSGDTQYF
TRBJ2-3 | 13 | - | TRBV7-2 | - | TGTGCCAGCAGCTTAATGCTAGCAGATACGCAGTATTTT | CASSLMLADTQYF
TRBJ2-1 | 16 | TRBD2 | TRBV6-4 | - | TGTGCCAGCAGTTATAGCGGGGGGACCCCCTACAATGAGCAGTTCTTC | CASSYSGGTPYNEQFF
TRBJ2-7 | 15 | TRBD2 | TRBV29-1 | - | TGCAGCGTTGAGCTTCTAGCGGGGAGCTCCTACGAGCAGTACTTC | CSVELLAGSSYEQYF
TRBJ2-1 | 13 | - | TRBV15 | - | TGTGCCACCAGCGCCAGTTCATACAATGAGCAGTTCTTC | CATSASSYNEQFF
TRBJ1-2 | 16 | TRBD1 | TRBV19 | - | TGTGCCAGTAGTACTATCCCGGGACAGGTTAACTATGGCTACACCTTC | CASSTIPGQVNYGYTF
TRBJ2-2 | 16 | TRBD2 | TRBV24-1 | - | TGTGCCACCAGTAGGACTAGCGGGGCGAACACCGGGGAGCTGTTTTTT | CATSRTSGANTGELFF
TRBJ2-1 | 15 | TRBD1 | TRBV6-5 | - | TGTGCCAGCAGTTACGAGGGGGCTTCCTACAATGAGCAGTTCTTC | CASSYEGASYNEQFF
TRBJ2-1 | 16 | - | TRBV19 | - | TGTGCCAGTAGTATGGGTTCTAGCGCCTACTACAATGAGCAGTTCTTC | CASSMGSSAYYNEQFF
TRBJ2-5 | 13 | - | TRBV6-5 | - | TGTGCCAGCGCAACCGGGGTCCAAGAGACCCAGTACTTC | CASATGVQETQYF